Detailed here is one T cell receptor beta chain. What it binds is not known. This record belongs to a study of read filtering for tumor transcriptome and immune sequencing. The study, taken as a whole, reports: This fraction held mixed bone marrow immune cells after CD138-negative sorting.

From approximately 400 ng of RNA, a library with molecular barcoded alpha/delta and beta/gamma adaptors was made. TCRdb ran MiXCR on the reads and lists one entry per CDR3 protein. The data hold about 63,000 distinct CDR3 sequences, with approximately 15% observed a single time. From germline, CDR1 is DFQATT and CDR2 SNEGSKA (reference sequence). Trimming cost V 7 bases and J 5 bases; bases outside gene matches: 31. This CDR3 contains 22 residues. The sequence was collected from a donor at least 40 years old with multiple myeloma. The specimen sequenced was a population of CD138-negative cells sorted from bone marrow. V and J are TRBV20-1 and TRBJ2-1; 11 bases line up with TRBD2. The CDR3 protein is CSVLLPNSGRAKHHSGDNEQFF. Here the CDR3 DNA reads TGCAGTGTTCTCCTCCCTAATAGCGGGAGGGCCAAGCATCACTCTGGGGACAATGAGCAGTTCTTC.